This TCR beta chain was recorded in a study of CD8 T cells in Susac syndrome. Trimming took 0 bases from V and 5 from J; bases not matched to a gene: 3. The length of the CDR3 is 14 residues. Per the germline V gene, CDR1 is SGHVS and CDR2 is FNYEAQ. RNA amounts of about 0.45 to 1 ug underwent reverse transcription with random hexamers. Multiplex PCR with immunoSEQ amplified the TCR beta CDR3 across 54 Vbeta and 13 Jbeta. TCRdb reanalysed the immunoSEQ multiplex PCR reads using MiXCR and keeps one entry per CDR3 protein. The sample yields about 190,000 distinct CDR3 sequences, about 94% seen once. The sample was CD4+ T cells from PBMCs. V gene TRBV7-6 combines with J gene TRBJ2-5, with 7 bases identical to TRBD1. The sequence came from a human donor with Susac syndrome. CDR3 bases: TGTGCCAGCAGCTTAGCTAGGGGGCGGGAGACCCAGTACTTC. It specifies CASSLARGRETQYF.